This TCR beta chain was sequenced for a study of CD4+ T cells in melanoma. Overall study results and limits: A reported correlation linked neoantigen-specific CD4+ T cells to CD8+, macrophage and B cell function. Reportedly, melanoma neoantigen-specific CD4+ T cells showed varied differentiation states.

To note about this clone: Its cognate antigen is unknown.

Sequencing was performed with immunoSEQ multiplex PCR; in TCRdb, only in-frame clones are kept and a portion is missing. The sample lists about 120,000 clones; around 92% were seen once. The germline V gene encodes CDR1 SGHTA and CDR2 FQGNSA. This CDR3 comprises 15 residues. The ends were cut back, 5 bases at V and 0 bases at J, with 13 bases in the middle. The material sequenced was peripheral blood. The clonotype was recovered from a human donor with melanoma. The V gene is TRBV7-2, the J gene TRBJ1-1, with D possibly matching TRBD1 (5 bases). The CDR3 DNA is TGTGCCAGCAGCATAATCTGGGACTTGAACACTGAAGCTTTCTTT. This translates into CASSIIWDLNTEAFF.